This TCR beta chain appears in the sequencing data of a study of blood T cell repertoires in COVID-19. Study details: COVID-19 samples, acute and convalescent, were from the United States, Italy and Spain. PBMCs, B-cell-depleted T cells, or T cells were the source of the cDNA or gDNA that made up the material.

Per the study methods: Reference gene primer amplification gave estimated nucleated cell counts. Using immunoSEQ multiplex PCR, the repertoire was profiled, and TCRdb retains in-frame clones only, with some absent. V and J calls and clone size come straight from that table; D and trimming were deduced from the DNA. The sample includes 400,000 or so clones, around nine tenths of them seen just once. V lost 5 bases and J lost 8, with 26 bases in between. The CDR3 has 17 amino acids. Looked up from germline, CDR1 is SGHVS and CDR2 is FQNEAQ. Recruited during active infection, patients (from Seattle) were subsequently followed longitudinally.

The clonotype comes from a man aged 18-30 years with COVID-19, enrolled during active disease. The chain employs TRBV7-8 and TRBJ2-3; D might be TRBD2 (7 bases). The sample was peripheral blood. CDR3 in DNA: TGTGCCAGCAGCCTAGAGGGGGGGGCCCAAGGCCCTCTTACGCAGTATTTT. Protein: CASSLEGGAQGPLTQYF.